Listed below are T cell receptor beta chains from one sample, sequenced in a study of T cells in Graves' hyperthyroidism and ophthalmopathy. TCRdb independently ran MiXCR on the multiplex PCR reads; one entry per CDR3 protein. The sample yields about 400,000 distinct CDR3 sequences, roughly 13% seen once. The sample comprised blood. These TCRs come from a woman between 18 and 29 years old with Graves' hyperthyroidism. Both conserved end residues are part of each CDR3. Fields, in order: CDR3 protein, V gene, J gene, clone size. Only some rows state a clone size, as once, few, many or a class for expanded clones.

CASSEGRRYDEKLFF	TRBV3-1	TRBJ1-4	few
CSARPAAGYRQSFF	TRBV20-1	TRBJ1-4	once
CASSYGTTYNEQFF	TRBV6-2/TRBV6-3	TRBJ2-1	.
CATSSSRHQPQHF	TRBV15	TRBJ1-5	many
CSATLAGAGEQYF	TRBV20-1	TRBJ2-7	many
CASSLDPVGGDTGELFF	TRBV13	TRBJ2-2	.
CSARGLAAIEGEQYF	TRBV29-1	TRBJ2-7	many
CASSQRIRDSLNNEQFF	TRBV12-3/TRBV12-4	TRBJ2-1	.
CASSSGVMPQYF	TRBV28	TRBJ2-5	.
CASSLGFGSYNEQFF	TRBV7-3	TRBJ2-1	.
CASSPPDRGNEKLFF	TRBV18	TRBJ1-4	many
CASSLTTRSEQFF	TRBV7-3	TRBJ2-1	many
CASSLDHTRGETQYF	TRBV7-7	TRBJ2-5	many
CATGQGAQGNQPQHF	TRBV15	TRBJ1-5	.
CASSGRGGVAFF	TRBV7-6	TRBJ1-1	few
CASSVDGSYNSPLHF	TRBV9	TRBJ1-6	few
CASSPSQGRRVYTEAFF	TRBV12-3/TRBV12-4	TRBJ1-1	many
CSATQWGQGYGYTF	TRBV29-1	TRBJ1-2	many
CASSPRWGQGINIQYF	TRBV11-2	TRBJ2-4	many
CSARGRGGSYNEQFF	TRBV20-1	TRBJ2-1	few
CASSLKGPGIGSGANVLTF	TRBV27	TRBJ2-6	.
CASSFKREYEQYF	TRBV6-1	TRBJ2-7	many
CASSLGVWAAFF	TRBV11-2	TRBJ1-1	many
CASSPTGTSGMPSYNEQFF	TRBV6-1	TRBJ2-1	many
CASSLTGRDTDTQYF	TRBV11-3	TRBJ2-3	many
CASSPNRGEEKLFF	TRBV5-4	TRBJ1-4	few
CASTPGITEAFF	TRBV28	TRBJ1-1	few
CASSLVPPPGGNEQFF	TRBV7-2	TRBJ2-1	many
CASNTLGGQGEQYF	TRBV28	TRBJ2-7	.
CSARDLQDLSYEQYF	TRBV20-1	TRBJ2-7	few
CASSLGQGTEPQHF	TRBV7-8	TRBJ1-5	many
CATSDLVNEQFF	TRBV24-1	TRBJ2-1	many
CATSRREETGQAFF	TRBV15	TRBJ1-1	many
CASSISGFDSYNEQFF	TRBV5-6	TRBJ2-1	many
CAWRRQGNTEAFF	TRBV30	TRBJ1-1	many
CAGSSDETKNTEAFF	TRBV13	TRBJ1-1	.
CSAPSGTGHYGYTF	TRBV20-1	TRBJ1-2	many
CASSLTREKLFF	TRBV7-9	TRBJ1-4	.
CASISSSYEQYF	TRBV28	TRBJ2-7	.
CASSLWARSGQKDYNEQFF	TRBV28	TRBJ2-1	.
CASSSTGYNEKLFF	TRBV7-9	TRBJ1-4	.
CASSLGSTGDTQYF	TRBV12-3/TRBV12-4	TRBJ2-3	many
CASSLTETVYEQYF	TRBV7-9	TRBJ2-7	many
CASSLLAGGQEQYF	TRBV12-3/TRBV12-4	TRBJ2-7	few
CASSYSFPKNTEAFF	TRBV6-6	TRBJ1-1	.
CASSFGTGGRGNQPQHF	TRBV11-3	TRBJ1-5	many
CASSRRRDTEAFF	TRBV12-3/TRBV12-4	TRBJ1-1	many
CASSQERVGDYGYTF	TRBV3-1	TRBJ1-2	many
CASSLGTGASNEKLFF	TRBV28	TRBJ1-4	.
CASSGGGAGDSSPLHF	TRBV6-1	TRBJ1-6	.